These 29 T cell receptor beta chains share one sample of origin, sequenced in a study of CD4+ T cells in melanoma (dated by TCRdb to between 2021 and 2023). Library construction relied on the immunoSEQ multiplex PCR assay. TCRdb took this table from immuneACCESS and kept in-frame rearrangements with V and J called. Such tables lack part of the clones; where checked against another copy, unresolved V genes explain under half of the gap, and the rest is unexplained. This sample gives some 21,000 clones in total; around 80% of them show up just once. Together, the top ten hold less than 4% of the sample. Material: cells from a culture (not recorded whether cultured in vitro). The receptors were gathered from a human donor with melanoma.

This chain joins TRBV2 and TRBJ1-3, with unresolved D. The CDR3 extends over 16 amino acids. The V and J ends lost 6 bases and 0 bases respectively, with 15 bases between them. Germline V gene sequence: CDR1 SNHLY, CDR2 FYNNEI. CDR3 nucleotide sequence: TGTGCCAGCAGCCGCCCCCAGGCGATCTCTGGAAACACCATATATTTT. This translates into CASSRPQAISGNTIYF.

The chain employs TRBV10-1 and TRBJ2-7; 10 positions agree with TRBD1. Germline V gene sequence: CDR1 WNHNN, CDR2 SYGVQD (reference sequence). CDR3 length: 14 residues. The trim removed 7 bases at V and 7 bases at J, leaving 10 bases unmatched. This chain's CDR3 is CASTIRQGAGEQYF. DNA of the CDR3: TGCGCCAGCACCATACGACAGGGGGCTGGGGAGCAGTACTTC.

This chain joins TRBV6-6 and TRBJ2-5; possibly TRBD2 for D (6 bases). The CDR3 is 15 amino acids. Germline V gene data show CDR1 as MNHNY and CDR2 as SVGAGI (reference sequence). Trimming took 5 bases from V and 5 from J, leaving 18 bases between them. CDR3 DNA sequence: TGTGCCAGCAGTCGAGCCGGGACTGCCGGTGAGACCCAGTACTTC. It specifies CASSRAGTAGETQYF.

J is TRBJ2-1 and V is TRBV2; no reliable D call. Trimming removed 3 bases from V and 4 bases from J, with 10 bases in between. Germline V gene data show CDR1 as SNHLY and CDR2 as FYNNEI. The CDR3 covers 14 residues. The CDR3 DNA is TGTGCCAGCAGTGAGATACGCTGGTACAATGAGCAGTTCTTC. Its protein product is CASSEIRWYNEQFF. Full variable domain (missing parts from reference TRBV2 and TRBJ2-1): EPEVTQTPSHQVTQMGQEVILRCVPISNHLYFYWYRQILGQKVEFLVSFYNNEISEKSEIFDDQFSVERPDGSNFTLKIRSTKLEDSAMYFCASSEIRWYNEQFFGPGTRLTVL.

The V and J genes are TRBV30 and TRBJ1-4; D is unresolved. The CDR3 runs 13 residues. The germline V gene has CDR1 GTSNPN and CDR2 SVGIG (reference sequence). The CDR3: CASQRTTNEKLFF. The CDR3 nucleotides are TGTGCTTCCCAACGCACAACTAATGAAAAACTGTTTTTT.

The chain couples TRBV6-5 to TRBJ1-5; the D is unclear. Germline V CDR1 and CDR2: MNHEY, SVGAGI. This CDR3 comprises 15 residues. V was cut by 2 bases and J by 7 bases, with 15 bases left in between. This CDR3 is CASSYGRSPKQPQHF. CDR3 DNA sequence: TGTGCCAGCAGTTACGGTAGGAGTCCGAAGCAGCCCCAGCATTTT.

This chain connects TRBV2 to TRBJ2-7; possible D gene TRBD1, 6 bases. Germline lookup yields CDR1 SNHLY and CDR2 FYNNEI. Trimming took 3 bases from V and 9 from J, leaving 15 bases between them. This CDR3 spans 13 amino acids. The CDR3 loop is CASSDAGGKAQYF. CDR3 coding DNA: TGTGCCAGCAGTGACGCTGGGGGCAAAGCGCAGTACTTC.

The chain couples TRBV7-2 to TRBJ1-3, with 9 bases lining up with TRBD1. This CDR3 contains 15 residues. Germline V gene lookup returns CDR1 SGHTA and CDR2 FQGNSA. The J segment lost 4 bases and the V segment lost 4 bases, leaving 5 bases of the junction unmatched. Here the CDR3 DNA reads TGTGCCAGCAGCTCGGGACAGGGCCCCGGAAACACCATATATTTT. As protein: CASSSGQGPGNTIYF.

The V gene is TRBV14, the J gene TRBJ2-3; TRBD2 matches 13 bases. With V trimmed by 3 bases and J by 14 bases, 11 bases remained unmatched. Germline values: CDR1 SGHDN, CDR2 FVKESK. This CDR3 is 15 amino acids long. The CDR3 protein is CASSHFLGTSGAPYF. The CDR3 DNA follows: TGTGCCAGCAGCCACTTCCTCGGGACTAGCGGGGCCCCGTATTTT.

This clone appeared a few times. The chain links TRBV5-1 to TRBJ2-5; D call uncertain. This CDR3 has 12 residues. V was pared by 0 bases and J by 7 bases, with 7 bases between. Germline lookup yields CDR1 SGHRS and CDR2 YFSETQ. The CDR3 protein is CASSLEGPTQYF. The CDR3 nucleotides are TGCGCCAGCAGCTTGGAGGGTCCGACCCAGTACTTC.

This sequence joins TRBV7-3 and TRBJ1-6; 9 bases fit TRBD1. CDR3 size: 16 residues. The V segment lost 1 base and the J segment 9 bases; nucleotides outside the gene matches: 7. Germline values: CDR1 SGHTA, CDR2 FQGTGA. The CDR3 sequence: CASSLRKKGQGSPLHF. DNA for the CDR3: TGTGCCAGCAGCTTAAGAAAAAAGGGACAGGGTTCACCCCTCCACTTT.

This sequence joins TRBV7-6 and TRBJ2-2; 7 bases line up with TRBD2. The CDR3 has 14 residues. Per the germline V gene, CDR1 is SGHVS and CDR2 is FNYEAQ. The V gene end was trimmed by 2 bases and the J gene end by 6 bases; junction bases not matched to a gene: 3. CDR3 bases: TGTGCCAGCAGCTTACGTGGGGGGGCCGGGGAGCTGTTTTTT. Protein sequence: CASSLRGGAGELFF.

This rearrangement joins TRBV12-5 to TRBJ2-5; 14 nucleotides align to TRBD2. V was clipped by 2 bases and J by 2 bases; unmatched bases: 4. The germline V gene has CDR1 LGHNT and CDR2 FRNRAP. CDR3 length equals 17 residues. The CDR3, as DNA: TGTGCTAGTGGTTTGCGGACTAGCGGGGGGCCTCAAGAGACCCAGTACTTC. It translates to CASGLRTSGGPQETQYF.

The chain is built from TRBV5-1 and TRBJ1-6; D remains unclear. Per the germline V gene, CDR1 is SGHRS and CDR2 is YFSETQ. The CDR3 spans 14 residues. V lost 0 bases to trimming and J lost 7 bases, with 8 bases between them. The CDR3: CASSLGGGNSPLHF. The DNA of the CDR3 is TGCGCCAGCAGCTTGGGCGGAGGCAATTCACCCCTCCACTTT.

The V and J genes are TRBV11-2 and TRBJ2-2; TRBD2 is a possible D gene (7 bases). V was clipped by 5 bases and J by 3 bases, with 22 bases between them. The CDR3 sequence is 18 residues long. Looked up from germline, CDR1 is SGHAT and CDR2 is FQNNGV. CDR3 bases: TGTGCCAGCAGCGGAAGGGGGGGGTTGGCATCCCACACCGGGGAGCTGTTTTTT. It translates to CASSGRGGLASHTGELFF.

CDR3 DNA: TGCGCCAGCAGCCCAACGGCAGGAATGAACACTGAAGCTTTCTTT. Translation gives CASSPTAGMNTEAFF. The chain recombines TRBV5-1 with TRBJ1-1; no clear D. This CDR3 has 15 residues. The germline V gene encodes CDR1 SGHRS and CDR2 YFSETQ. The germline V and J ends were trimmed by 4 bases and 0 bases, with 13 bases remaining between them.

The V call is TRBV7-2, the J call TRBJ2-2, with a weak D call TRBD2 (5 bases). Per germline, CDR1 SGHTA and CDR2 FQGNSA. Trimming took off 1 base at V and 5 bases at J, with 11 bases between the two ends. CDR3 length equals 15 residues. CDR3 loop: CASSLESGTTGELFF. In nucleotides, the CDR3 is TGTGCCAGCAGCTTAGAGTCGGGAACGACCGGGGAGCTGTTTTTT.

The table lists this clone with a few counts. V usage is TRBV5-1 and J usage is TRBJ2-2; 8 bases agree with TRBD1. The trim removed 5 bases at V and 13 bases at J, leaving 13 bases unmatched. The CDR3 runs to 14 residues. Per germline, CDR1 SGHRS and CDR2 YFSETQ. In nucleotides, the CDR3 is TGCGCCAGCAGTAGAACACGGGACAGGTCTGCGCTGTTTTTT. Amino acids: CASSRTRDRSALFF.

The chain recombines TRBV12-5 with TRBJ2-7, with D perhaps TRBD2 (5 bases). Trimming pared 2 bases from V and 1 base from J, leaving 18 bases between. Germline assignment: CDR1 LGHNT and CDR2 FRNRAP. The CDR3 contains 17 residues. Written as DNA, the CDR3 is TGTGCTAGTGGTTTGCATCTAGGACTCACTATATCCTACGAGCAGTACTTC. It specifies CASGLHLGLTISYEQYF.

This clone appeared a single time. The identical CDR3 is also encoded by other nucleotide sequences in the sample. The chain has TRBV10-3 and TRBJ1-1; D perhaps matches TRBD1 (5 bases). With 8 bases removed from V and 5 bases from J, the gap between germline ends came to 18 bases. From germline, CDR1 is ENHRY and CDR2 SYGVKD. CDR3 length: 14 residues. CDR3 amino acids: CAIGERGGRTEAFF. In DNA form, the CDR3 reads TGTGCCATCGGCGAGCGGGGGGGGAGGACTGAAGCTTTCTTT.

Sample share makes this clone medium-sized (0.01 to 0.1%). The chain links TRBV5-1 to TRBJ1-2; 9 nucleotides line up with TRBD1. CDR3 length equals 16 residues. In germline, CDR1 is SGHRS, CDR2 YFSETQ. The V and J ends lost 7 bases and 8 bases, in that order; junction bases with no gene match: 18. The CDR3 DNA sequence: TGCGCCAGCGCCAATCAACCCGGACAGGGGTCGGGCGGCTACACCTTC. Amino acids: CASANQPGQGSGGYTF.

The chain recombines TRBV2 with TRBJ1-6; tentative D call: TRBD1 (6 bases). Per the germline V gene, CDR1 is SNHLY and CDR2 is FYNNEI. CDR3 length: 16 amino acids. The V gene lost 7 bases and the J gene lost 0 bases, with 13 bases spanning the gap. For the CDR3, the DNA is TGTGCCAGCAAGGACAGAACAAGCTCCTATAATTCACCCCTCCACTTT. Translating it yields CASKDRTSSYNSPLHF.

The sample holds a few counts of this clone. The chain links TRBV19 to TRBJ2-3, with 8 bases aligning to TRBD2. Losses at the gene ends were 3 bases for V and 2 bases for J; bases not matched to a gene: 10. The CDR3 spans 17 residues. Germline assignment: CDR1 LNHDA and CDR2 SQIVND (reference sequence). The CDR3 loop reads CASSMARTSLITDTQYF. For the CDR3, the DNA is TGTGCCAGTAGTATGGCAAGGACTAGCTTAATCACAGATACGCAGTATTTT. Drawing the rest from reference TRBV19 and TRBJ2-3, the complete variable domain is DGGITQSPKYLFRKEGQNVTLSCEQNLNHDAMYWYRQDPGQGLRLIYYSQIVNDFQKGDIAEGYSVSREKKESFPLTVTSAQKNPTAFYLCASSMARTSLITDTQYFGPGTRLTVL.

The chain carries TRBV11-2 and TRBJ2-5; 8 nucleotides agree with TRBD1. The J segment lost 5 bases and the V segment lost 1 base, leaving 9 bases of the junction unmatched. Germline CDR1 reads SGHAT; CDR2 reads FQNNGV. This CDR3 is built from 16 residues. The CDR3 here is CASSLVLQGGPETQYF. CDR3 sequence (DNA): TGTGCCAGCAGCTTAGTCCTACAGGGGGGTCCGGAGACCCAGTACTTC.

The gene calls are TRBV30 and TRBJ1-4, with a weak D call TRBD1 (5 bases). Germline assignment: CDR1 GTSNPN and CDR2 SVGIG (reference sequence). The CDR3 totals 15 residues. Trimming cost V 2 bases and J 6 bases, with 16 bases left between them. In DNA, the CDR3 is TGTGCCTGGAGTCCTCCGGGGCTACGTTATGAAAAACTGTTTTTT. This gives the protein CAWSPPGLRYEKLFF.

The chain is built from TRBV18 and TRBJ1-5, with a possible D match to TRBD1 (5 bases). The CDR3 is 15 residues long. V was pared by 3 bases and J by 4 bases, with 13 bases between. The germline gives CDR1 KGHSH, CDR2 LQKENI. CDR3 loop: CASSPGGGTNQPQHF. The CDR3 coding sequence is TGTGCCAGCTCACCGGGGGGGGGTACAAATCAGCCCCAGCATTTT.

This clone was detected only a few times. The rearrangement links TRBV6-5 to TRBJ2-1; 11 bases map to TRBD2. The ends lost 5 bases at V and 5 bases at J; junction bases unmatched: 2. CDR1 is MNHEY, CDR2 SVGAGI, per germline. The CDR3 consists of 14 residues. This CDR3 reads CASSRLAGNNEQFF. CDR3 nucleotide sequence: TGTGCCAGCAGTAGACTAGCGGGGAACAATGAGCAGTTCTTC.

V is TRBV19 and J is TRBJ1-6; TRBD1 is a possible D gene (6 bases). The V end was cut by 2 bases, the J end by 9 bases, with 11 bases between. The CDR3 is 14 amino acids. From germline, CDR1 is LNHDA and CDR2 SQIVND (reference sequence). CDR3 in amino acids: CASSITRGLSPLHF. The DNA for the CDR3 is TGTGCCAGTAGTATAACGCGGGGGCTTTCACCCCTCCACTTT.

The sample holds one count of this clone. This chain uses TRBV11-2 with TRBJ1-2; maybe TRBD1 (6 bases). Per the germline V gene, CDR1 is SGHAT and CDR2 is FQNNGV. V lost 7 bases, J lost 7 bases, and 31 bases lay in between. The CDR3 extends over 18 amino acids. In DNA form, the CDR3 reads TGTGCCAGCAACTCACTAAAGGGAAAACCGGGGGGACATGGTGGCTACACCTTC. Its translation: CASNSLKGKPGGHGGYTF. The entire variable domain, with the rest obtained from reference TRBV11-2 and TRBJ1-2, is as follows: EAGVAQSPRYKIIEKRQSVAFWCNPISGHATLYWYQQILGQGPKLLIQFQNNGVVDDSQLPKDRFSAERLKGVDSTLKIQPAKLEDSAVYLCASNSLKGKPGGHGGYTFGSGTRLTVV.